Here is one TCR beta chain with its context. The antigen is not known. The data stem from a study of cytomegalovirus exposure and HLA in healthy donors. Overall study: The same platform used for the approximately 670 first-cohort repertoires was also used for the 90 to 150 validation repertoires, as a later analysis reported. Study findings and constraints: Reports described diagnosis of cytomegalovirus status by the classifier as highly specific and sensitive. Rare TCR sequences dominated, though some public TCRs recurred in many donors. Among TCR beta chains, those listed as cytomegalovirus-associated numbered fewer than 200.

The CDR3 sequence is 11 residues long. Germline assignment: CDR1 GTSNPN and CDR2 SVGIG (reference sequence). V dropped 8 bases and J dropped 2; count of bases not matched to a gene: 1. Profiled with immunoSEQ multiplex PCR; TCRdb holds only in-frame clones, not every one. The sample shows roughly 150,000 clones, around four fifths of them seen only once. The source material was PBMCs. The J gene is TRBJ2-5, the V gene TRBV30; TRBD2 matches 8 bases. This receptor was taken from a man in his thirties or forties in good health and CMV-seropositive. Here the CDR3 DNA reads TGTGCCCTAGCGGGTCAAGAGACCCAGTACTTC. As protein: CALAGQETQYF.